This T cell receptor (beta chain) was found in a study of T cell responses to AZD1222 COVID-19 vaccine. The study pooled second doses at about 4 or about 12 weeks. Germline values: CDR1 SEHNR, CDR2 FQNEAQ (reference sequence). V was clipped by 5 bases and J by 3 bases, with 10 bases between them. The CDR3 spans 13 residues. TCRdb's table, derived via immunoSEQ multiplex PCR, lists solely in-frame clones and lacks some. The sample gives some 150,000 clones, roughly nine tenths of which show up once; around 1.5% is in the top ten. This specimen was peripheral blood, taken 28 days after the second AZD1222 dose. The TCR sequence derives from an adult who received the AZD1222 COVID-19 vaccine. The rearrangement joins TRBV7-9 to TRBJ1-2; the D is unclear. The CDR3 coding sequence is TGTGCCAGCAGCAGCGGGGTTGACTATGGCTACACCTTC. Protein product: CASSSGVDYGYTF. Full variable domain (remainder filled in from reference TRBV7-9 and TRBJ1-2): DTGVSQNPRHKITKRGQNVTFRCDPISEHNRLYWYRQTLGQGPEFLTYFQNEAQLEKSRLLSDRFSAERPKGSFSTLEIQRTEQGDSAMYLCASSSGVDYGYTFGSGTRLTVV.